This TCR beta chain was profiled in a study of siplizumab effects on memory and regulatory T cells. Profiling relied on immunoSEQ multiplex PCR, and the TCRdb table lists in-frame clones only, not all of them. The top ten clones hold approximately 1.3% of a sample with some 100,000 clones, 94% of them seen once. V lost 0 bases and J lost 3, with 9 bases in between. Germline V CDR1 and CDR2: SGHRS, YFSETQ. The CDR3 extends over 14 amino acids. The receptor comes from a human donor in good health. Specimen: non-Treg CD4+ T cells sorted from blood. The chain carries TRBV5-1 and TRBJ1-1; no clear D. CDR3 DNA sequence: TGCGCCAGCAGCTTGGAAGGAATGGACACTGAAGCTTTCTTT. Amino acids: CASSLEGMDTEAFF.